This T cell receptor (beta chain) was sequenced in a study of T cells in localized non-small cell lung cancer. Whole-study results and caveats: Density of T cells in blood, when higher, went with longer overall survival. Appearance in adjacent lung was seen for a median around 55 of the top 100 tumor clones. Sequencing, confined to only one tumor region, leaves heterogeneity possible. Among the tissues sampled, uninvolved adjacent lung had the highest T cell clonality, above tumor.

To note about this clone: Its target is unknown.

Measured with immunoSEQ multiplex PCR; TCRdb has only the in-frame clones, and not every one. Here the sample spans about 35,000 clones, 91% being singletons. This TCR came from a female donor of 60 years or more with stage II lung adenocarcinoma. Source: peripheral blood mononuclear cells, taken before any cancer treatment.

The CDR3 coding sequence is TGTGCCTGGAGTGCGGGGCAGGGGTTAGGCAAAAACATTCAGTACTTC. This sequence encodes CAWSAGQGLGKNIQYF. The rearrangement uses TRBV30 and TRBJ2-4, with D perhaps TRBD1 (6 bases). Trimming pared 1 base from V and 3 bases from J, leaving 16 bases between. Per the germline V gene, CDR1 is GTSNPN and CDR2 is SVGIG (reference sequence). The CDR3 has 16 residues.